The source of this T cell receptor (beta chain) is a study of blood T cell repertoires in COVID-19. Study context: Donors in the United States, Italy and Spain gave samples during acute or convalescent COVID-19. Sources were T cells, B-cell-depleted T cells, or PBMCs; the material itself was cDNA or gDNA.

CDR3 length: 14 amino acids. Per germline, CDR1 MNHEY and CDR2 SMNVEV (reference sequence). V was pared by 3 bases and J by 1 base, with 10 bases between. The authors' processing: Reference gene primer amplification yielded estimated nucleated cell counts. Profiled with immunoSEQ multiplex PCR; TCRdb holds only in-frame clones, not every one. The V and J calls and clone size are taken from that table; D and trimming were inferred from the DNA. The table includes a few hundred thousand clones, approximately 86% detected once. The chain links TRBV27 to TRBJ2-7; a possible D gene is TRBD1 (6 bases). The specimen was peripheral blood. This clonotype originated in a woman in her forties or fifties with active or convalescent COVID-19. The CDR3 protein is CASSFSDRSYEQYF. The DNA for the CDR3 is TGTGCCAGCAGTTTCTCAGACAGGTCCTACGAGCAGTACTTC.